The rows below give T cell receptor beta chains drawn from one sample of a study of PD-1 blockade in classical Hodgkin lymphoma. Using immunoSEQ multiplex PCR, the repertoire was profiled, and TCRdb retains in-frame clones only, with some absent. This table has roughly 15,000 clones, less than 80% appearing once. The source was peripheral blood mononuclear cells (PBMCs), collected before the second cycle of nivolumab. Source of these receptors: a human donor with classical Hodgkin lymphoma. Both conserved end residues are part of each CDR3. The order of the fields is D gene, clone size, V gene, J gene, CDR3 DNA, CDR3 protein. A D gene is named only where the DNA matches it firmly. Expanded clones get a size class; other rows say once, few or many, or leave the size out.

>NA|few|TRBV2|TRBJ1-4
TGTGCCAGCAGAGATCGGACGGGAAATGAAAAACTGTTTTTT
CASRDRTGNEKLFF
>TRBD2|NA|TRBV12-5|TRBJ2-3
TGTGCTAGTGGGACTACTAGCGGGAGTGGTAGAGATACGCAGTATTTT
CASGTTSGSGRDTQYF
>TRBD2|few|TRBV19|TRBJ2-7
TGTGCCAGTAGTATTACTAGCGGGAACGAGCAGTACTTC
CASSITSGNEQYF
>NA|medium-sized|TRBV18|TRBJ2-7
TGTGCCAGCTCACTTGGGACCTCTGGCGAGCAGTACTTC
CASSLGTSGEQYF
>TRBD1|few|TRBV27|TRBJ1-1
TGTGCCAGCAGTTTATTAACAGGGGGGAACACTGAAGCTTTCTTT
CASSLLTGGNTEAFF
>NA|few|TRBV28|TRBJ2-6
TGTGCCAGCAGTTCACGCATCGTGGGGGGCGGGGTCCTGACTTTC
CASSSRIVGGGVLTF
>NA|NA|TRBV7-9|TRBJ2-2
TGTGCCAGCAGCCCTATACTTCCGAACACCGGGGAGCTGTTTTTT
CASSPILPNTGELFF
>NA|once|TRBV19|TRBJ2-5
TGTGCCAGTAGTATTGGCAGGGGCCAAGAGACCCAGTACTTC
CASSIGRGQETQYF
>NA|NA|TRBV20-1|TRBJ2-4
TGCAGTGCGCCGGACCGAAACATTCAGTACTTC
CSAPDRNIQYF
>NA|few|TRBV19|TRBJ1-2
TGTGCCAGTAGTATTGGCACTAACTATGGCTACACCTTC
CASSIGTNYGYTF
>TRBD1|medium-sized|TRBV6-5|TRBJ1-1
TGTGCCAGCAGCTACAGGGGCATAGCTTTCTTT
CASSYRGIAFF
>TRBD2|NA|TRBV6-5|TRBJ2-7
TGTGCCAGCAGTTACGGGTCGCGGGAGCCCCTCTACGAGCAGTACTTC
CASSYGSREPLYEQYF
>TRBD1|large|TRBV5-5|TRBJ2-7
TGTGCCAGCAGCGACGGGACAGGGGGCTCCTACGAGCAGTACTTC
CASSDGTGGSYEQYF
>TRBD2|few|TRBV4-1|TRBJ2-7
TGCGCCAGCAGCCAAGAACTAGCGGGAGTCACCTACGAGCAGTACTTC
CASSQELAGVTYEQYF
>NA|few|TRBV9|TRBJ2-7
TGTGCCAGCAGCGTAGGGGGGGAAGACTACGAGCAGTACTTC
CASSVGGEDYEQYF
>NA|NA|TRBV2|TRBJ1-2
TGTGCCAGCAGTCAACCGGAGGGCGCCTTGGGAGGCTACACCTTC
CASSQPEGALGGYTF
>TRBD1|NA|TRBV28|TRBJ1-5
TGTGCCAGCAACCTTATCACAGGGGTAATGGCGCCCCAGCATTTT
CASNLITGVMAPQHF
>NA|NA|TRBV4-1|TRBJ1-3
TGCGCCAGCAGCCATCCGCGGGCCTCTGGAAACACCATATATTTT
CASSHPRASGNTIYF
>TRBD2|NA|TRBV19|TRBJ2-7
TGTGCCAGTAGCCGAGGAGCTAGCGGGGATTACGAGCAGTACTTC
CASSRGASGDYEQYF
>TRBD2|medium-sized|TRBV4-2|TRBJ2-1
TGTGCCAGCAGCCAAGATGGCCTAGCGGTGTACAATGAGCAGTTCTTC
CASSQDGLAVYNEQFF
>TRBD1|NA|TRBV4-2|TRBJ1-2
TGTGCCAGCAGCCGCCAGGACAGGGAAGATTATGGCTACACCTTC
CASSRQDREDYGYTF
>NA|NA|TRBV7-6|TRBJ2-1
TGTGCCAGCAGCTTAGAGGCAGGGAGTGAGCAGTTCTTC
CASSLEAGSEQFF
>NA|NA|TRBV7-2|TRBJ1-4
TGTGCCAGCAGCCTAGCTTTCGGGGGTCGGGAAAAACTGTTTTTT
CASSLAFGGREKLFF